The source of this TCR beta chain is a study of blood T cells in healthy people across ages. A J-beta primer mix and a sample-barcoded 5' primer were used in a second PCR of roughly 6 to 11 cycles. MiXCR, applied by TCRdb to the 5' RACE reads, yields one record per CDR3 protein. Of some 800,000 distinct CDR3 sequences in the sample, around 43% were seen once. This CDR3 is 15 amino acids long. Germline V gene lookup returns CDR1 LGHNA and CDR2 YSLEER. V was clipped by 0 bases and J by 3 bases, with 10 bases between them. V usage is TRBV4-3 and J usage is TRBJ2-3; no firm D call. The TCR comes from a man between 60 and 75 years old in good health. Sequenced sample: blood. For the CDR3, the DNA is TGCGCCAGCAGCCAAGATTATCGCGAAACAGATACGCAGTATTTT. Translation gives CASSQDYRETDTQYF.